The 27 T cell receptor beta chains in this list originate from one sample, sequenced in a study of cytomegalovirus exposure and HLA in healthy donors. PCR used 60 Vbeta primers and 13 Jbeta primers. Repertoires were generated with immunoSEQ multiplex PCR, while TCRdb's copy carries only in-frame clones and drops some. Among 130,000 to 150,000 clones, 74% were seen once, and the ten largest hold more than 3.5%. Specimen: PBMCs. The receptors shown here come from a man between 18 and 35 years old in good health and CMV-seropositive.

The CDR3 loop reads CASSPIPNPAGPDTQYF. The CDR3 DNA reads TGTGCCAGCTCACCCATTCCTAACCCGGCGGGCCCAGATACGCAGTATTTT. The V gene is TRBV18, the J gene TRBJ2-3, with D tentatively TRBD2 (5 bases). The CDR3 loop spans 17 amino acids. From germline, CDR1 is KGHSH and CDR2 LQKENI. V lost 3 bases and J lost 4, with 20 bases in between.

The chain couples TRBV29-1 to TRBJ1-2, with TRBD1 matching 7 bases. Germline CDR1 reads SQVTM; CDR2 reads ANQGSEA. V lost 4 bases, J lost 2 bases, and 7 bases stayed unmatched. The CDR3 contains 14 residues. The DNA for the CDR3 is TGCAGCGTTGCGGCGGGACAGAAAAACTATGGCTACACCTTC. Its protein is CSVAAGQKNYGYTF.

The rearrangement links TRBV7-2 to TRBJ1-1; perhaps TRBD1 as D (6 bases). The CDR3 contains 15 residues. V lost 5 bases and J 6 bases, leaving 19 bases between the germline ends. Germline-derived CDR1 and CDR2 are SGHTA and FQGNSA. In nucleotides, the CDR3 is TGTGCCAGCAGCCCTTTGGGGGCGGCTTCGGCTGAAGCTTTCTTT. The encoded protein is CASSPLGAASAEAFF.

The rearrangement joins TRBV29-1 to TRBJ2-7; 9 positions match TRBD2. Germline V lookup: CDR1 SQVTM, CDR2 ANQGSEA. V shed 3 bases and J 6 bases; nucleotides not matched to a gene: 9. The CDR3 is made up of 14 amino acids. CDR3 DNA sequence: TGCAGCGTTGAGCGGGGACTAGCCCGTGGCGAGCAGTACTTC. Its translation: CSVERGLARGEQYF.

The V call is TRBV5-6, the J call TRBJ2-7; D unclear. V was trimmed by 2 bases and J by 2 bases, leaving 8 bases between them. Per germline, CDR1 SGHDT and CDR2 YYEEEE. This CDR3 region has 13 residues. The CDR3 bases are TGTGCCAGCAGCTTACCCTCTACCTACGAGCAGTACTTC. Residues: CASSLPSTYEQYF.

The chain employs TRBV5-4 and TRBJ2-3, with D hard to call. The CDR3 totals 13 residues. In germline, CDR1 is SGHNT, CDR2 YYREEE (reference sequence). Trimming left V 4 bases short and J 3 bases short, with 9 bases between. The CDR3 loop is CASSQPTTDTQYF. CDR3 bases: TGTGCCAGCAGCCAACCGACTACAGATACGCAGTATTTT.

This clone came up a few times. This chain connects TRBV7-9 to TRBJ1-4; 8 bases align to TRBD1. The CDR3 is made up of 19 amino acids. V gave up 5 bases and J gave up 2 bases; unmatched junction bases: 16. CDR1 and CDR2 from the germline V gene are SEHNR and FQNEAQ (reference sequence). CDR3 in DNA: TGTGCCAGCAGCCCCGGACAGGGTCTGGGGAAGAAGACTAATGAAAAACTGTTTTTT. Amino acids: CASSPGQGLGKKTNEKLFF.

V usage is TRBV9 and J usage is TRBJ2-7; D is perhaps TRBD1 (6 bases). Trimming pared 0 bases from V and 0 bases from J, leaving 19 bases between. The germline CDR1 and CDR2 sequences are SGDLS and YYNGEE. This CDR3 comprises 18 residues. CDR3 sequence reads: CASSVVLSRGTRSYEQYF. For the CDR3, the DNA is TGTGCCAGCAGCGTAGTTCTATCGAGGGGGACACGCTCCTACGAGCAGTACTTC.

In nucleotides, the CDR3 is TGTGCCATCAGTGAGTCGGGGCAGGGCACCTACGAGCAGTACTTC. Protein: CAISESGQGTYEQYF. The J gene is TRBJ2-7, the V gene TRBV10-3; D is possibly TRBD1 (5 bases). The CDR3 contains 15 residues. Germline CDR1 reads ENHRY; CDR2 reads SYGVKD. V was clipped by 0 bases and J by 2 bases, with 11 bases between them.

The genes are TRBV4-2 and TRBJ1-5; D remains ambiguous. This CDR3 is 15 amino acids long. The V end lost 4 bases, the J end lost 1 base, and 11 bases lay between the germline ends. CDR1 is LGHNA and CDR2 is YNFKEQ in the germline V gene. The CDR3 DNA reads TGTGCCAGCAGCCCTGACCCGCGGAGCAATCAGCCCCAGCATTTT. Its protein is CASSPDPRSNQPQHF.

The V gene is TRBV6-5, the J gene TRBJ1-6; perhaps TRBD1 as D (5 bases). V was pared by 6 bases and J by 9 bases, with 15 bases between. The CDR3 runs 14 residues. CDR1 MNHEY and CDR2 SVGAGI come from the germline V gene. CDR3 nucleotides: TGTGCCAGCAGGGCGGGGGGAGAGGTTTCACCCCTCCACTTT. This codes for CASRAGGEVSPLHF.

This chain connects TRBV7-2 to TRBJ1-5; tentatively, D is TRBD1 (5 bases). The ends were cut back, 5 bases at V and 4 bases at J, with 15 bases in the middle. The CDR3 has 15 residues. Germline V lookup: CDR1 SGHTA, CDR2 FQGNSA. The CDR3 loop reads CASSPGGAGNQPQHF. The CDR3, as DNA: TGTGCCAGCAGCCCGGGCGGGGCAGGGAATCAGCCCCAGCATTTT.

The chain uses TRBV4-1 and TRBJ2-5; unclear D gene. Judging by the DNA end, TRBJ2-7 fits better; the J call may be wrong. The CDR3 length is 13 residues. Germline V gene lookup returns CDR1 MGHRA and CDR2 YSYEKL. As DNA, the CDR3 is TGCGCCAGCAGCCAAGATGGTTCCTACGAGCAGTACTTC. This codes for CASSQDGSYEQYF.

The chain couples TRBV6-5 to TRBJ1-1; tentative D call: TRBD1 (6 bases). Trimming pared 8 bases from V and 5 bases from J, leaving 15 bases between. The germline V gene encodes CDR1 MNHEY and CDR2 SVGAGI. CDR3 length: 13 residues. The CDR3 nucleotides are TGTGCCAGCCGGGGCCAGGGGTGGACTGAAGCTTTCTTT. Encoded protein: CASRGQGWTEAFF.

This clone has more than one count but fewer than ten. The V call is TRBV27, the J call TRBJ2-7; 7 nucleotides line up with TRBD1. CDR3 length equals 14 residues. Trimming at V came to 9 bases and at J to 4 bases, leaving 12 bases not matched to a gene. Germline V CDR1 and CDR2: MNHEY, SMNVEV (reference sequence). The CDR3 region has the DNA TGTGCCAGGGGGGTCACAGGGGCTTGTTACGAGCAGTACTTC. Translation gives CARGVTGACYEQYF.

This chain connects TRBV15 to TRBJ2-3, with TRBD1 matching 10 bases. CDR1 is LNHNV and CDR2 is YYDKDF in the germline V gene (reference sequence). The V gene end was trimmed by 3 bases and the J gene end by 2 bases; junction bases not matched to a gene: 2. CDR3 length: 15 residues. For the CDR3, the DNA is TGTGCCACCAGCAGGGGACAGGGGCACACAGATACGCAGTATTTT. Amino acids: CATSRGQGHTDTQYF.

This chain links TRBV30 with TRBJ1-3; D gene unclear. The CDR3 sequence is 12 residues long. Between the trimmed V and J ends, which lost 8 bases and 0 bases, there was a span of 8 bases. Germline CDR1 and CDR2: GTSNPN and SVGIG (reference sequence). In DNA form, the CDR3 reads TGTGCCCGAACGGGCTCTGGAAACACCATATATTTT. It encodes CARTGSGNTIYF.

The V and J genes are TRBV6-1 and TRBJ2-1, with TRBD2 identical over 12 bases. The CDR3 totals 13 residues. With 8 bases clipped from V and 13 bases from J, the junction kept 9 bases outside the gene matches. Germline V CDR1 and CDR2: MNHNS, SASEGT. CDR3 DNA sequence: TGTGCCAGCGGAGGACTAGCGGGGTATCAACAGTTCTTC. Translated: CASGGLAGYQQFF.

The rearrangement uses TRBV19 and TRBJ2-1, with 8 bases lining up with TRBD2. With 4 bases clipped from V and 7 bases from J, the junction kept 15 bases outside the gene matches. Germline CDR1 and CDR2: LNHDA and SQIVND (reference sequence). The CDR3 consists of 17 residues. The CDR3 loop reads CASSRPPGGRTLNEQFF. The CDR3 region has the DNA TGTGCCAGTAGTAGACCCCCCGGCGGGAGGACGTTGAATGAGCAGTTCTTC.

This chain connects TRBV6-1 to TRBJ2-3, with D possibly TRBD1 on 5 matching bases. This CDR3 has 15 residues. Germline loops: CDR1 MNHNS, CDR2 SASEGT. The V end was cut by 9 bases, the J end by 4 bases, with 20 bases between. DNA for the CDR3: TGTGCCAGTTCCCGCATAGGGGAAGGGGCAGATACGCAGTATTTT. Protein: CASSRIGEGADTQYF.

The V gene is TRBV27, the J gene TRBJ2-7; 7 positions match TRBD1. The CDR3 sequence is 16 residues long. CDR1 and CDR2 from the germline V gene are MNHEY and SMNVEV (reference sequence). With V trimmed by 3 bases and J by 1 base, 9 bases remained unmatched. The CDR3 bases are TGTGCCAGCAGTTTTCTGGTGGGCAGGGGGTCCTACGAGCAGTACTTC. This gives the protein CASSFLVGRGSYEQYF.

This clone was recorded once. CDR3 DNA: TGCGCCAGCAGTGGAACTAGGCAAGAGACCCAGTACTTC. Encoded protein: CASSGTRQETQYF. The V call is TRBV10-2, the J call TRBJ2-5; D might be TRBD2 (5 bases). The CDR3 spans 13 residues. Germline V gene lookup returns CDR1 WSHSY and CDR2 SAAADI. Trimming removed 4 bases from V and 2 bases from J, with 8 bases in between.

This clone appeared a few times. This chain links TRBV6-4 with TRBJ2-3, with 9 bases aligning to TRBD2. Trimming cost V 2 bases and J 6 bases; bases outside gene matches: 6. This CDR3 has 15 residues. Germline-derived CDR1 and CDR2 are MRHNA and SNTAGT. Here the CDR3 DNA reads TGTGCCAGCAGTGACGGCGGGGGGGCAGGGGATACGCAGTATTTT. Amino acids: CASSDGGGAGDTQYF.

In this sample, this clone turned up once. The V and J genes are TRBV7-9 and TRBJ1-1; the D gene is possibly TRBD1 (5 bases). Germline V CDR1 and CDR2: SEHNR, FQNEAQ (reference sequence). CDR3 length: 15 amino acids. The germline V and J ends were trimmed by 5 bases and 1 base, with 14 bases remaining between them. The CDR3 DNA sequence: TGTGCCAGCAGCCCGGGTCCAGGGAAGAACACTGAAGCTTTCTTT. Translated: CASSPGPGKNTEAFF. Full variable domain (rest looked up from reference TRBV7-9 and TRBJ1-1): DTGVSQNPRHKITKRGQNVTFRCDPISEHNRLYWYRQTLGQGPEFLTYFQNEAQLEKSRLLSDRFSAERPKGSFSTLEIQRTEQGDSAMYLCASSPGPGKNTEAFFGQGTRLTVV.

The chain couples TRBV13 to TRBJ2-1, with TRBD2 matching over 11 bases. This CDR3 spans 19 amino acids. Trimming at V came to 4 bases and at J to 0 bases, leaving 11 bases not matched to a gene. Germline lookup yields CDR1 PRHDT and CDR2 FYEKMQ (reference sequence). Written as DNA, the CDR3 is TGTGCCAGCAGCTCCCGTACTAGCGGGAGTTGGACCTCCTACAATGAGCAGTTCTTC. Translating gives CASSSRTSGSWTSYNEQFF.

This rearrangement joins TRBV25-1 to TRBJ2-6; the D gene is possibly TRBD1 (5 bases). CDR3 length: 18 amino acids. Germline lookup yields CDR1 MGHDK and CDR2 SYGVNS. Trimming removed 0 bases at V and 1 base at J, with 13 bases between. The CDR3 region is CASSEYGASPSGANVLTF. CDR3 coding DNA: TGTGCCAGCAGTGAATATGGGGCCTCCCCTTCTGGGGCCAACGTCCTGACTTTC.

This clone turned up a few times. V and J are TRBV9 and TRBJ1-6; 8 bases map to TRBD1. Germline CDR1 is SGDLS and CDR2 is YYNGEE. V was clipped by 4 bases and J by 5 bases; unmatched bases: 8. The CDR3 sequence is 16 residues long. CDR3 sequence reads: CASSPRPGQDNSPLHF. In nucleotides, the CDR3 is TGTGCCAGCAGCCCCAGACCGGGACAGGATAATTCACCCCTCCACTTT. Filled out from reference TRBV9 and TRBJ1-6, the complete variable domain reads DSGVTQTPKHLITATGQRVTLRCSPRSGDLSVYWYQQSLDQGLQFLIQYYNGEERAKGNILERFSAQQFPDLHSELNLSSLELGDSALYFCASSPRPGQDNSPLHFGNGTRLTVT.